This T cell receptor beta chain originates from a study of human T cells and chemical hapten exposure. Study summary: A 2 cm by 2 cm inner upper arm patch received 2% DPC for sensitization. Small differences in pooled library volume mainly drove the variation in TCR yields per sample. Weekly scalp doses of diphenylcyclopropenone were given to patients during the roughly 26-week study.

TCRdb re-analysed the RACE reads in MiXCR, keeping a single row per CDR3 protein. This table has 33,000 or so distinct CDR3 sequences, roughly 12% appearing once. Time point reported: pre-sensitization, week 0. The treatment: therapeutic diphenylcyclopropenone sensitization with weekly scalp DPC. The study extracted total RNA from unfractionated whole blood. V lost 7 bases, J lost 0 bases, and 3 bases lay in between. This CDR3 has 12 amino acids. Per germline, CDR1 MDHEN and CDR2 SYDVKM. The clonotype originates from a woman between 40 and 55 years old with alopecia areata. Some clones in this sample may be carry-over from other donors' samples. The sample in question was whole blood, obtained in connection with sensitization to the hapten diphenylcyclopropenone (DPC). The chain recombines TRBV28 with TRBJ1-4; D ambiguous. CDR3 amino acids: CASTSTNEKLFF. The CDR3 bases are TGTGCCAGCACTTCAACTAATGAAAAACTGTTTTTT.